This T cell receptor beta chain was captured by sequencing in a study of blood T cell repertoires in COVID-19. At the level of the study: Nucleic acid was either cDNA or gDNA, and it came from T cells, B-cell-depleted T cells, or PBMCs.

The CDR3 runs to 13 residues. V gave up 4 bases and J gave up 7 bases, with 12 bases separating them. CDR1 and CDR2 (germline): SGHRS, YFSETQ. As originally analysed: The assay estimated nucleated cells by amplifying reference gene primers. Sequenced by immunoSEQ multiplex PCR; TCRdb stores in-frame clones only, minus some. Clone size and V and J calls were adopted from that table, with D and trimming inferred from the DNA. The sample gives approximately 12,000 clones, over 75% of which show up once; just under 45% is in the top ten. The specimen sequenced was peripheral blood. V usage is TRBV5-1 and J usage is TRBJ2-1; maybe TRBD2 (7 bases). This TCR derives from a man older than 75 with acute or convalescent COVID-19. CDR3 amino acids: CASSQGGVNEQFF. CDR3 nucleotide sequence: TGCGCCAGCAGCCAAGGGGGGGTAAATGAGCAGTTCTTC. The whole variable domain, filled in from reference TRBV5-1 and TRBJ2-1, reads KAGVTQTPRYLIKTRGQQVTLSCSPISGHRSVSWYQQTPGQGLQFLFEYFSETQRNKGNFPGRFSGRQFSNSRSEMNVSTLELGDSALYLCASSQGGVNEQFFGPGTRLTVL.